This T cell receptor (beta chain) came from a study of cytomegalovirus exposure and HLA in healthy donors. As concerns this clone: The target antigen is unknown.

Germline loops: CDR1 SEHNR, CDR2 FQNEAQ (reference sequence). V lost 5 bases to trimming and J lost 3 bases; unmatched junction nucleotides: 12. The CDR3 covers 17 residues. Vbeta (60) and Jbeta (13) primers were used in the PCR. Here immunoSEQ multiplex PCR was the method, and the copy in TCRdb shows in-frame clones only, minus some. The data show approximately 150,000 clones, around three quarters seen once. Notes on the study in general: TCR sequences were mostly rare, though some public TCRs occurred in many donors. Associated with HLA alleles at 0.05 false discovery rate in a later analysis were 16,951 TCR beta sequences. An analysis done earlier found most TCR beta V segments productive about 90% or about 30% of the time. In a later analysis, V- and J-gene trimming of beta chains associated with a DCLRE1C missense variant, replicated independently.

The clonotype comes from a man aged 40-55 years in good health and CMV-seronegative. The sequenced sample was PBMCs. J is TRBJ2-3 and V is TRBV7-9, with 9 bases fitting TRBD2. CDR3 residues: CASSPPLSGRGTDTQYF. The CDR3 bases are TGTGCCAGCAGCCCTCCGCTTAGCGGGAGAGGGACAGATACGCAGTATTTT.